These 2 T cell receptor beta chains were sequenced from one sample in a study of OX40 agonist ivuxolimab in advanced cancers. Some clones are missing from TCRdb's copy, which holds only in-frame ones; the method was immunoSEQ multiplex PCR. Among fewer than 55,000 clones listed, approximately 80% were seen once. The sequences come from CD4+ or CD8+ T cells sorted from blood, collected in a trial of the OX40 agonist ivuxolimab. These receptors all stem from an adult with an advanced solid tumor such as melanoma, head and neck, liver or kidney cancer.

V is TRBV2 and J is TRBJ1-4; 9 bases are shared with TRBD1. This CDR3 is built from 14 residues. Trimming took 6 bases from V and 7 from J; bases not matched to a gene: 6. Germline V gene lookup returns CDR1 SNHLY and CDR2 FYNNEI. The CDR3 nucleotides are TGTGCCAGCAGGGCGGACAGGGGAGTTGAAAAACTGTTTTTT. Its translation is CASRADRGVEKLFF.

This chain joins TRBV10-1 and TRBJ1-2; unclear D gene. The ends were cut back, 0 bases at V and 4 bases at J, with 6 bases in the middle. Per germline, CDR1 WNHNN and CDR2 SYGVQD (reference sequence). The CDR3 length is 13 residues. CDR3 DNA: TGCGCCAGCAGTGAGTCGGCAGGCTATGGCTACACCTTC. Translated: CASSESAGYGYTF.